This T cell receptor beta chain was profiled in a study of blood T cell repertoires in COVID-19. Background on the study: Both acute and convalescent COVID-19 samples were obtained from the United States, Italy and Spain. PBMCs, B-cell-depleted T cells, or T cells provided the cDNA or gDNA that made up the material.

The ends lost 4 bases at V and 4 bases at J; junction bases unmatched: 11. This CDR3 spans 15 amino acids. Germline values: CDR1 SGHRS, CDR2 YFSETQ. The protocol was immunoSEQ multiplex PCR, while the TCRdb copy is restricted to in-frame clones and leaves out a portion. The repertoire includes some 53,000 clones, 90% of them detected once, and around 3% sits in the top ten. The chain links TRBV5-1 to TRBJ2-7; 7 bases map to TRBD1. The specimen was peripheral blood. The TCR was taken from a human donor in a cohort sampled during active COVID-19. CDR3 sequence (DNA): TGCGCCAGCAGCCTGGGTGGGACAGCTCAATACGAGCAGTACTTC. Its translation: CASSLGGTAQYEQYF.